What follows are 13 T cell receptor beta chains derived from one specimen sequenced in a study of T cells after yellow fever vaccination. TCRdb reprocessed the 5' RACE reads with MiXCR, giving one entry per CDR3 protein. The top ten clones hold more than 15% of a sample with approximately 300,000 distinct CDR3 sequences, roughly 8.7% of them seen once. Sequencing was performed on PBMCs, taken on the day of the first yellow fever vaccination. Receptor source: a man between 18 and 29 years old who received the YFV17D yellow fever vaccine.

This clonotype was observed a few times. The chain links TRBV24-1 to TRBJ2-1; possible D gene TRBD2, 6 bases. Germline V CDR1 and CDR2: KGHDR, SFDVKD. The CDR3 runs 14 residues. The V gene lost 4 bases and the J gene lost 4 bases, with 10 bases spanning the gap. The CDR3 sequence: CATSDTGVYNEQFF. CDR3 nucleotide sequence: TGTGCCACCAGTGACACGGGGGTGTACAATGAGCAGTTCTTC.

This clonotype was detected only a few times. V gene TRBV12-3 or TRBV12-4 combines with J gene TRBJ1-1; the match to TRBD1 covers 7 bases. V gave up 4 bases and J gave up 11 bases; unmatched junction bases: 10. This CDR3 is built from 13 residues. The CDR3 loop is CASSSILQGGAFF. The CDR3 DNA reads TGTGCCAGCAGTTCCATACTCCAGGGGGGGGCTTTCTTT.

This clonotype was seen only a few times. CDR3 sequence (DNA): TGTGCCAGCAGCCGGATGAGTGACAATGAGCAGTTCTTC. This translates into CASSRMSDNEQFF. This rearrangement joins TRBV7-9 to TRBJ2-1; D is unresolved. Trimming pared 5 bases from V and 5 bases from J, leaving 10 bases between. CDR1 is SEHNR and CDR2 is FQNEAQ in the germline V gene (reference sequence). The CDR3 is 13 residues long.

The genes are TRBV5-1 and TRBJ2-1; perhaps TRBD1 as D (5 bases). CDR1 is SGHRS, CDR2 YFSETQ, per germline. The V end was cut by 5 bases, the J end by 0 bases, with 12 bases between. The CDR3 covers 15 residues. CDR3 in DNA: TGCGCCAGCAGTGGAACAAGGGGCTCCTACAATGAGCAGTTCTTC. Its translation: CASSGTRGSYNEQFF.

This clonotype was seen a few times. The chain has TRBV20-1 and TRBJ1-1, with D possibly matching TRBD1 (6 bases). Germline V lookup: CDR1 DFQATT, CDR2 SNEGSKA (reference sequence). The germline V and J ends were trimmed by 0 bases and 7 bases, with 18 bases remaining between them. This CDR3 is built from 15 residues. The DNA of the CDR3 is TGCAGTGCTAGAGATCGGTTCGGGGGCCAGCTTGAAGCTTTCTTT. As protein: CSARDRFGGQLEAFF.

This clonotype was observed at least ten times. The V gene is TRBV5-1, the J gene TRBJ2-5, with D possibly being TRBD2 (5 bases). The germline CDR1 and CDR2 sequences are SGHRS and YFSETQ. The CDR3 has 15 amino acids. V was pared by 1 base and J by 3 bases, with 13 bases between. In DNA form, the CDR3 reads TGCGCCAGCAGCTTGTTAGGAACAGCGGAAGAGACCCAGTACTTC. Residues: CASSLLGTAEETQYF.

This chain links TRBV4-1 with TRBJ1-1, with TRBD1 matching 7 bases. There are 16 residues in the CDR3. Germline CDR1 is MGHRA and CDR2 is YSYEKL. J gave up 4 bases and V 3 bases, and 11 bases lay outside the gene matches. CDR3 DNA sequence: TGCGCCAGCAGCCACCCCTGGGGACAGCATGGCACTGAAGCTTTCTTT. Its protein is CASSHPWGQHGTEAFF.

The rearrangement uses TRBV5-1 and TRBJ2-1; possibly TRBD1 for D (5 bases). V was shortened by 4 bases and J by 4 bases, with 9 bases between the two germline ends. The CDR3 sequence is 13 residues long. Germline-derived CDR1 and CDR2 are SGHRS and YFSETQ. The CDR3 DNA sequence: TGCGCCAGCAGCGTTCAGGGTTACAATGAGCAGTTCTTC. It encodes CASSVQGYNEQFF. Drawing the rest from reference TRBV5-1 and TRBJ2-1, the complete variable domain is KAGVTQTPRYLIKTRGQQVTLSCSPISGHRSVSWYQQTPGQGLQFLFEYFSETQRNKGNFPGRFSGRQFSNSRSEMNVSTLELGDSALYLCASSVQGYNEQFFGPGTRLTVL.

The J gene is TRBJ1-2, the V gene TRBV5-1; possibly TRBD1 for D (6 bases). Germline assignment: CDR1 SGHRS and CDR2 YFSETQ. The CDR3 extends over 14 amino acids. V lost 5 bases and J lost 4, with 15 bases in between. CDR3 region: CASSFSTGSYGYTF. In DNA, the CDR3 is TGCGCCAGCAGTTTTTCGACAGGTTCCTATGGCTACACCTTC.

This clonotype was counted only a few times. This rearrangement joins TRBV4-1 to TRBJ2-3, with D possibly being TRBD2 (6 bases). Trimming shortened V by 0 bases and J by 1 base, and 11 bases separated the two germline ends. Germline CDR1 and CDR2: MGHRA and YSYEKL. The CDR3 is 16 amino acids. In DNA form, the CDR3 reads TGCGCCAGCAGCCAAGAAGGTCGCGGGGGCACAGATACGCAGTATTTT. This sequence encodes CASSQEGRGGTDTQYF.

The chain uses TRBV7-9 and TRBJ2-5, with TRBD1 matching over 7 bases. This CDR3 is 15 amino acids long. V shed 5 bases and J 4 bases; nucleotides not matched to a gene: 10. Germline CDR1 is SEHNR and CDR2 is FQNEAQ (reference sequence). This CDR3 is CASSPGLDRIETQYF. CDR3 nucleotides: TGTGCCAGCAGCCCAGGGCTGGACAGGATAGAGACCCAGTACTTC.

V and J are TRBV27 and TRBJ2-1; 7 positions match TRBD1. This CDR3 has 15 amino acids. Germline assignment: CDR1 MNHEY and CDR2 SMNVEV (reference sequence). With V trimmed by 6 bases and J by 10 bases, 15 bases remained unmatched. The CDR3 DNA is TGTGCCAGCAGCCCACAGGGGCTTAGCTTACGCGAGCAGTTCTTC. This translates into CASSPQGLSLREQFF.

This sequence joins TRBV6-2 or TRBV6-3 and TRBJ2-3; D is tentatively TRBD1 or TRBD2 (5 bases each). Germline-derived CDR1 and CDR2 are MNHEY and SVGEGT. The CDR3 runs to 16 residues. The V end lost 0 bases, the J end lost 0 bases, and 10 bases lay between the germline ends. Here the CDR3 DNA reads TGTGCCAGCAGTTACTCGATGAGGGGAAGCACAGATACGCAGTATTTT. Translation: CASSYSMRGSTDTQYF.